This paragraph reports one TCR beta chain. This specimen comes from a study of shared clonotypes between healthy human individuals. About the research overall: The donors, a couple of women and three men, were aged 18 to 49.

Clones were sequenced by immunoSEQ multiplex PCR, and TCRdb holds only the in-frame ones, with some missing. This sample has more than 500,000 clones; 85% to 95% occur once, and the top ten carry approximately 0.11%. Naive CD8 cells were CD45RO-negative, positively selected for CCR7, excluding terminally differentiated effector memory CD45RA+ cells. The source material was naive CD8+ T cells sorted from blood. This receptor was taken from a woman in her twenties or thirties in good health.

In DNA, the CDR3 is TGCAGCGGACTCGGGACAGGGCGAAACAATGAGCAGTTCTTC. This translates into CSGLGTGRNNEQFF. The rearrangement joins TRBV29-1 to TRBJ2-1; 9 bases align to TRBD1. J was trimmed by 5 bases and V by 7 bases; bases with no gene match: 9. Germline CDR1 is SQVTM and CDR2 is ANQGSEA. This CDR3 is built from 14 residues.